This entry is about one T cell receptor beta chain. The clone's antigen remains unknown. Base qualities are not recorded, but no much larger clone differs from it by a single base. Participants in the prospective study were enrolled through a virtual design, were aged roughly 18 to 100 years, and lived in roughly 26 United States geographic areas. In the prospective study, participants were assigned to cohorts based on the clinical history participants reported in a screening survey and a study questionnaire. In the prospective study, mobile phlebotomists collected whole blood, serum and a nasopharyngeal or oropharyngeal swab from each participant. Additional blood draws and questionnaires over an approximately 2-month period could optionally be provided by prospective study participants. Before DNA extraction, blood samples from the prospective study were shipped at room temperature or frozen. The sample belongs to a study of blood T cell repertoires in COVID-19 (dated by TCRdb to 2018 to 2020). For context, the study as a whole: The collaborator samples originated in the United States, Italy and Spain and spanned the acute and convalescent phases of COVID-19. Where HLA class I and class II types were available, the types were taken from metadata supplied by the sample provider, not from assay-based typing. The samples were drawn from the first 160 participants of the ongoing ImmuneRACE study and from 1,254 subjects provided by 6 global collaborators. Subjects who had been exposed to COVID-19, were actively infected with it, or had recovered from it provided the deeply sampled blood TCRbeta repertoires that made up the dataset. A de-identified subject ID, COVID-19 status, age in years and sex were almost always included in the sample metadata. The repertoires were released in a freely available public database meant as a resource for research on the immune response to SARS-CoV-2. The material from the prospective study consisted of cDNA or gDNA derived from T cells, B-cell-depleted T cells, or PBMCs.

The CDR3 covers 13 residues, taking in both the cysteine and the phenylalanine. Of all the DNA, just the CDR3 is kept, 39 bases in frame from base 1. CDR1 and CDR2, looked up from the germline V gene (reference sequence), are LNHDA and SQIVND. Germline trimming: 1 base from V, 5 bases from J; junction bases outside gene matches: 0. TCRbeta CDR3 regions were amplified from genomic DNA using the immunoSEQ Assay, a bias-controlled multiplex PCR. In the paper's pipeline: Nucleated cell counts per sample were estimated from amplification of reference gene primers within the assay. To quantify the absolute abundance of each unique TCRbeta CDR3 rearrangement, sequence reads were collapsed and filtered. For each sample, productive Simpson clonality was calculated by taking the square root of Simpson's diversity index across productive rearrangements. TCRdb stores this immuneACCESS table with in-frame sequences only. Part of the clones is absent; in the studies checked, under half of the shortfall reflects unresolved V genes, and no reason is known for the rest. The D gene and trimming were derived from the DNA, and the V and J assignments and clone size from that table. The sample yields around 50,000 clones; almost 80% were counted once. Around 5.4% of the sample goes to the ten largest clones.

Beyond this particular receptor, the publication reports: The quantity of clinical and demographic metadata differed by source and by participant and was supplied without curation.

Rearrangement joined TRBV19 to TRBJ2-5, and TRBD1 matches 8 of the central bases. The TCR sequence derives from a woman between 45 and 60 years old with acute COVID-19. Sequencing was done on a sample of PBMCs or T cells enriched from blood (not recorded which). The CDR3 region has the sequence CASSIGQGETQYF. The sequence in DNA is TGTGCCAGTAGTATAGGACAGGGGGAGACCCAGTACTTC. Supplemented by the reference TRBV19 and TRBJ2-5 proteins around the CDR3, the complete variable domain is DGGITQSPKYLFRKEGQNVTLSCEQNLNHDAMYWYRQDPGQGLRLIYYSQIVNDFQKGDIAEGYSVSREKKESFPLTVTSAQKNPTAFYLCASSIGQGETQYFGPGTRLLVL.